This T cell receptor beta chain comes out of a study of PD-1 blockade in classical Hodgkin lymphoma. Findings of the study overall: Diversity similar to that of newly diagnosed patients was seen at baseline in complete responders. The origin of the repertoire differences remains undefined, with disease activity or prior therapy as possible causes.

Sample time point: cycle 4 day 1 (C4D1), after six to seven weeks of nivolumab. After autologous stem cell transplantation all patients relapsed, and prior brentuximab vedotin exposure differed between cohorts. Under best response, outcomes were complete response, partial response or progressive disease. This clone was seen a handful of times. Its antigen is unknown. Trimming cost V 1 base and J 5 bases, with 8 bases left between them. The CDR3 length is 13 residues. Germline CDR1 and CDR2: SEHNR and FQNEAQ (reference sequence). Clones were sequenced by immunoSEQ multiplex PCR, and TCRdb holds only the in-frame ones, with some missing. The sample records approximately 20,000 clones, roughly 77% being singletons.

This TCR was recovered from a human donor with classical Hodgkin lymphoma. The source was peripheral blood mononuclear cells (PBMCs), collected before the fourth cycle of nivolumab. The chain employs TRBV7-9 and TRBJ1-2; D is ambiguous. In DNA form, the CDR3 reads TGTGCCAGCAGCTTAGGGGAGAGTTATGGCTACACCTTC. This gives the protein CASSLGESYGYTF.